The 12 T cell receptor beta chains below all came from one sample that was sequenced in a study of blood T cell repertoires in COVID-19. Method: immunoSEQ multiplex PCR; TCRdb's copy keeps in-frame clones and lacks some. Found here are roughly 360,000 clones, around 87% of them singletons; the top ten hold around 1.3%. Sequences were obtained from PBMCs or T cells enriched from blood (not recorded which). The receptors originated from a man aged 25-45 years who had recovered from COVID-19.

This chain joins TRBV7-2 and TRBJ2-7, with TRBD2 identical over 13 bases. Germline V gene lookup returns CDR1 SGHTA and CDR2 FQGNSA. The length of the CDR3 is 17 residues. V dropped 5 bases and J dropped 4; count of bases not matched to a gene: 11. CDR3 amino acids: CASSQRLTSGGRYEQYF. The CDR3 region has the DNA TGTGCCAGCAGCCAACGCCTGACTAGCGGGGGGCGGTACGAGCAGTACTTC.

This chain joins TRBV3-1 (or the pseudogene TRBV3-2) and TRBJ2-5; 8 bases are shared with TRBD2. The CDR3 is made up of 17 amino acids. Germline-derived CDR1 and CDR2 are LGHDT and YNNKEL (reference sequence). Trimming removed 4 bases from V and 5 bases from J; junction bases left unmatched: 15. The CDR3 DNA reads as TGTGCCAGCAGCCCTCGCTTAAGCGGGGGCCCTTTGGAGACCCAGTACTTC. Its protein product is CASSPRLSGGPLETQYF.

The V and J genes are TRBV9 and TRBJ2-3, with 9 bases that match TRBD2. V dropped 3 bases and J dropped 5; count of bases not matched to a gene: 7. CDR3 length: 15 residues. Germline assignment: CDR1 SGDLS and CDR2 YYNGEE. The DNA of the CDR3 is TGTGCCAGCAGCGCGCGCGGGGGGGGCGAAGATACGCAGTATTTT. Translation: CASSARGGGEDTQYF.

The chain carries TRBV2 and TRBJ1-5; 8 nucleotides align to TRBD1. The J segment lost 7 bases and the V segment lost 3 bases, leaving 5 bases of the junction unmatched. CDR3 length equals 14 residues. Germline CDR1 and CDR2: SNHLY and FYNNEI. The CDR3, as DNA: TGTGCCAGCAGTGATCAGGGGGCTGGACAGCCCCAGCATTTT. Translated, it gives CASSDQGAGQPQHF.

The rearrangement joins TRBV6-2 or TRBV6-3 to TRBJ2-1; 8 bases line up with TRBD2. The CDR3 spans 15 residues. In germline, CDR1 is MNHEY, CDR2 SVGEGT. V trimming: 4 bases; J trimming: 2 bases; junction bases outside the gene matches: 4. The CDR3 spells CASSLSGGPYNEQFF. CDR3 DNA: TGTGCCAGCAGTTTGAGCGGGGGACCCTACAATGAGCAGTTCTTC.

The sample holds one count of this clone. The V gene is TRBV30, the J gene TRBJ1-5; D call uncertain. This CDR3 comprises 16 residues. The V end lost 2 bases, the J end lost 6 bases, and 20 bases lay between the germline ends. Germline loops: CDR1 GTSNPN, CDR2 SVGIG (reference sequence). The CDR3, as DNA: TGTGCCTGGAGTCGTGGAGGCACCCGTGGCCGTCAGCCCCAGCATTTT. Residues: CAWSRGGTRGRQPQHF. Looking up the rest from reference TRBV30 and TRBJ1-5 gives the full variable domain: SQTIHQWPATLVQPVGSPLSLECTVEGTSNPNLYWYRQAAGRGLQLLFYSVGIGQISSEVPQNLSASRPQDRQFILSSKKLLLSDSGFYLCAWSRGGTRGRQPQHFGDGTRLSIL.

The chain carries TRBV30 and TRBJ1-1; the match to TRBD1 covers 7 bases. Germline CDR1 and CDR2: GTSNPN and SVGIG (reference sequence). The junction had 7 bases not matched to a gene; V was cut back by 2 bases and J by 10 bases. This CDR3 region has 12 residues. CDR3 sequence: CAWSTGTVRAFF. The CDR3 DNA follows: TGTGCCTGGAGTACCGGGACAGTAAGAGCTTTCTTT.

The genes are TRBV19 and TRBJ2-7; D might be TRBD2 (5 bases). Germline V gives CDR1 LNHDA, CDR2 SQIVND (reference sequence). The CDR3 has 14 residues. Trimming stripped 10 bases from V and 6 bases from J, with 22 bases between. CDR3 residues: CATRERMTTGEQYF. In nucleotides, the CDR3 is TGTGCCACAAGGGAGCGGATGACTACGGGCGAGCAGTACTTC.

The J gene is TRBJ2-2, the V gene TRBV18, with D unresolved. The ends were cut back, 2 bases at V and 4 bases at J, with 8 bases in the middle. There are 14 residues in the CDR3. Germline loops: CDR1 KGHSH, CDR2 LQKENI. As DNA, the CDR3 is TGTGCCAGCTCACCAGGTCTTAGCACCGGGGAGCTGTTTTTT. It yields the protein CASSPGLSTGELFF.

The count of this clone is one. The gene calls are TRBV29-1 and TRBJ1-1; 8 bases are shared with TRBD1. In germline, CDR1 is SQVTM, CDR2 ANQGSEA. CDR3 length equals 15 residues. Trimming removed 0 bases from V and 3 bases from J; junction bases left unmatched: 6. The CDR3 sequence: CSVEEPGQGYTEAFF. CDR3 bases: TGCAGCGTTGAAGAACCTGGACAGGGATACACTGAAGCTTTCTTT.

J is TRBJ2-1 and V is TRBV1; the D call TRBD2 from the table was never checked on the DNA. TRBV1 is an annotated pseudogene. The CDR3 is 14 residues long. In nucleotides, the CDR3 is TGCACCAGCAGCCAAGGGGCGGGGTACAATGAGCAGTTCTTC. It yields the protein CTSSQGAGYNEQFF.

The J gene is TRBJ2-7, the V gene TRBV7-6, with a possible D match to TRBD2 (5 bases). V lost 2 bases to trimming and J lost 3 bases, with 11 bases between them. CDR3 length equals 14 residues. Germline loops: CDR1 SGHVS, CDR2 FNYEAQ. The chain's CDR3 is CASSLSEGRYEQYF. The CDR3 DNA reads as TGTGCCAGCAGCTTATCCGAGGGCCGCTACGAGCAGTACTTC. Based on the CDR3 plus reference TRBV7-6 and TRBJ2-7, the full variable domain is GAGVSQSPRYKVTKRGQDVALRCDPISGHVSLYWYRQALGQGPEFLTYFNYEAQQDKSGLPNDRFSAERPEGSISTLTIQRTEQRDSAMYRCASSLSEGRYEQYFGPGTRLTVT.